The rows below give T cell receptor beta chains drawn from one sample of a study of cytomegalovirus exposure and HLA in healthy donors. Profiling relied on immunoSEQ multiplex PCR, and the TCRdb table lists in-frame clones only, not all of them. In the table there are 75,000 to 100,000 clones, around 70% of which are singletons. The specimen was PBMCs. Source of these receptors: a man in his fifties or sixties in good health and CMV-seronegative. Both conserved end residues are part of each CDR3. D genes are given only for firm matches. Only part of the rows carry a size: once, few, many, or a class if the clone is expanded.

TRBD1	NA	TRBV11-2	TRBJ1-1	TGTGCCAGCAGCTTGAGGTGGGACAGAATGAACACTGAAGCTTTCTTT	CASSLRWDRMNTEAFF
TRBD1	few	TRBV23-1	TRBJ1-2	TGCGCCAGCATCACCACCGTCGACAGGGTGAGGGGCTACACCTTC	CASITTVDRVRGYTF
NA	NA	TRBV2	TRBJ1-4	TGTGCCAGCACGGACATGGATGAAAAACTGTTTTTT	CASTDMDEKLFF
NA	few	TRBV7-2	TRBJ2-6	TGTGCCAGCACCATGACACTCTCTGGGGCCAACGTCCTGACTTTC	CASTMTLSGANVLTF
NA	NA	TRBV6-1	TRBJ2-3	TGTGCCAGCCGGCTAGGTAGCACAGATACGCAGTATTTT	CASRLGSTDTQYF
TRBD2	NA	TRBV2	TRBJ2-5	TGTGCCAGCAGTGAGTTAGCGGGGGGGACAGGAGAGACCCAGTACTTC	CASSELAGGTGETQYF
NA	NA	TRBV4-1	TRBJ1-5	TGCGCCAGCAGCCAAGATCTTCGGGGGGCTAGGGGCAATCAGCCCCAGCATTTT	CASSQDLRGARGNQPQHF
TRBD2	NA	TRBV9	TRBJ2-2	TGTGCCAGCAGCGGAAGCGGGGTGAACACCGGGGAGCTGTTTTTT	CASSGSGVNTGELFF
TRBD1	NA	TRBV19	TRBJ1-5	TGTGCCAGTAGTGTCACCGGGACAGGGGGCCGTCAGCCCCAGCATTTT	CASSVTGTGGRQPQHF
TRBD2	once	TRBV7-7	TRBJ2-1	TGTGCTAGCAGCTTAGACGGGACTAGTTCCTACAATGAGCAGTTCTTC	CASSLDGTSSYNEQFF
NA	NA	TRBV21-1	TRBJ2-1	TGTGCCAGCAGCAATAGGGCCAGGCGGGGGTACACTATCAATGAGCAGTTCTTC	CASSNRARRGYTINEQFF
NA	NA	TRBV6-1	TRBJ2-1	TGTGCCAGCAACGCTAACAGGGTCAATGAGCAGTTCTTC	CASNANRVNEQFF
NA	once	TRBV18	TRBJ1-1	TGTGTCAGCGGACAGCGGAACACTGAAGCTTTCTTT	CVSGQRNTEAFF
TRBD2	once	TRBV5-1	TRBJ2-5	TGCGCCAGCAGCTTGGGGGGGGGAACAGAGACCCAGTACTTC	CASSLGGGTETQYF
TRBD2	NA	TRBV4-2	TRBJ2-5	TGTGCCAGCAGCCTTACAGCGGGGGGGACCCAAGAGACCCAGTACTTC	CASSLTAGGTQETQYF
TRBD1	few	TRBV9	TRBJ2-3	TGTGCCAGCAGCGTTGGGACAGGGGGTGGAAGGTGGGATACGCAGTATTTT	CASSVGTGGGRWDTQYF